This is a list of T cell receptor beta chains from one sample in a study of shared clonotypes between healthy human individuals. TCRdb's copy holds only in-frame clones and misses some; the assay was immunoSEQ multiplex PCR. The table records about 2.4 million clones, over 85% of them present only once. The sample comprised naive CD4+ T cells from PBMCs. The receptors come from a young man in good health. Some clones in this sample may be carry-over from other donors' samples. Each CDR3 is given without its conserved first and last residue. Each record gives: V gene, D gene, J gene, CDR3 protein. A D gene is named only where the DNA matches it firmly.

v_call: TRBV6-5
d_call: -
j_call: TRBJ2-3
cdr3_aa: ASSYSSRGTDTQY

v_call: TRBV2
d_call: -
j_call: TRBJ2-3
cdr3_aa: ASRQEAADTQY

v_call: TRBV19
d_call: TRBD1
j_call: TRBJ1-1
cdr3_aa: ASSIRGLVGTEAF

v_call: TRBV6-5
d_call: TRBD1
j_call: TRBJ2-1
cdr3_aa: ASSSGQGVNEQF

v_call: TRBV7-2
d_call: -
j_call: TRBJ2-2
cdr3_aa: ASSLAGGGRHTGELF

v_call: TRBV18
d_call: -
j_call: TRBJ1-1
cdr3_aa: ASSPSLRGGNTEAF

v_call: TRBV10-1
d_call: -
j_call: TRBJ2-3
cdr3_aa: ASSDPSTDTQY

v_call: TRBV9
d_call: -
j_call: TRBJ2-5
cdr3_aa: ASRRGPQETQY

v_call: TRBV28
d_call: -
j_call: TRBJ2-7
cdr3_aa: ATRGGSRYEQY

v_call: TRBV9
d_call: -
j_call: TRBJ2-1
cdr3_aa: ASSVFSGTNNEQF

v_call: TRBV30
d_call: -
j_call: TRBJ2-5
cdr3_aa: AWSGGGGETQY